Following are 21 T cell receptor beta chains from one sample sequenced in a study of blood T cells in healthy people across ages. The second PCR ran roughly 7 to 12 cycles with a sample-barcoded 5' primer and J-beta primers. TCRdb recomputed calls from the 5' RACE reads with MiXCR, one row per CDR3 protein. The sample comprises fewer than 1.5 million distinct CDR3 sequences, about 43% of which are singletons, and 7.9% rests with the top ten. Material for sequencing was blood. The receptors were gathered from a woman under 30 in good health.

There are a few counts of this clonotype. The genes are TRBV2 and TRBJ2-3; D is uncertain. The V end was cut by 5 bases, the J end by 0 bases, with 15 bases between. This CDR3 has 16 amino acids. Germline-derived CDR1 and CDR2 are SNHLY and FYNNEI. The CDR3 here is CASSRPTAPSTDTQYF. CDR3 in DNA: TGTGCCAGCAGTCGCCCGACTGCCCCTAGCACAGATACGCAGTATTTT. The whole variable domain, filled in from reference TRBV2 and TRBJ2-3, reads EPEVTQTPSHQVTQMGQEVILRCVPISNHLYFYWYRQILGQKVEFLVSFYNNEISEKSEIFDDQFSVERPDGSNFTLKIRSTKLEDSAMYFCASSRPTAPSTDTQYFGPGTRLTVL.

V usage is TRBV6-4 and J usage is TRBJ2-6; a weak D match, TRBD2 (6 bases). This CDR3 region has 16 residues. V was trimmed by 3 bases and J by 4 bases, leaving 13 bases between them. Germline V CDR1 and CDR2: MRHNA, SNTAGT. In DNA form, the CDR3 reads TGTGCCAGCAGTGAGGAGGGAATGAGGGGGGCCAACGTCCTGACTTTC. This codes for CASSEEGMRGANVLTF.

Concerning this clonotype itself: A read error may account for a junction end that differs from germline. The chain carries TRBV3-1 and TRBJ2-4; D perhaps matches TRBD2 (6 bases). The J call may be mistaken, given a closer DNA end match to TRBJ2-7. CDR1 is LGHDT, CDR2 YNNKEL, per germline (reference sequence). CDR3 length equals 15 residues. The CDR3 region is CARSQASLGRNEQYF. The CDR3 bases are TGTGCCCGCAGCCAAGCCTCCCTTGGGAGGAACGAGCAGTACTTC.

This clonotype was picked up a small number of times. V gene TRBV7-9 combines with J gene TRBJ2-1; perhaps D is TRBD1 or TRBD2 (5 bases each). V dropped 2 bases and J dropped 7 bases, with 15 bases sitting between them. The germline CDR1 and CDR2 sequences are SEHNR and FQNEAQ (reference sequence). CDR3 size: 15 residues. Here the CDR3 reads CASSLPAGTANEQFF. CDR3 nucleotide sequence: TGTGCCAGCAGCTTACCAGCCGGGACGGCTAATGAGCAGTTCTTC.

In this sample, this clonotype turned up a few times. V gene TRBV20-1 combines with J gene TRBJ1-2; D gene uncertain. The germline V gene encodes CDR1 DFQATT and CDR2 SNEGSKA (reference sequence). The CDR3 contains 14 residues. V lost 0 bases and J 4 bases, leaving 12 bases between the germline ends. This CDR3 reads CSARDEGSLYGYTF. The DNA for the CDR3 is TGCAGTGCTAGAGATGAGGGATCCCTCTATGGCTACACCTTC.

This clonotype has only a few counts. This chain connects TRBV7-2 to TRBJ2-1, with D possibly TRBD1 on 6 matching bases. Trimming removed 4 bases from V and 2 bases from J, with 9 bases in between. The CDR3 has 14 residues. Germline V lookup: CDR1 SGHTA, CDR2 FQGNSA. CDR3 nucleotide sequence: TGTGCCAGCAGCTACCGGACAGCCTACAATGAGCAGTTCTTC. Amino acid sequence: CASSYRTAYNEQFF.

V usage is TRBV9 and J usage is TRBJ2-5, with D hard to call. V lost 0 bases to trimming and J lost 11 bases, with 23 bases between them. Germline CDR1 reads SGDLS; CDR2 reads YYNGEE. The CDR3 sequence is 16 residues long. CDR3 coding DNA: TGTGCCAGCAGCGTAGGAACGGGCCTCTCCTACAATGAGCAGTACTTC. As protein: CASSVGTGLSYNEQYF.

The V call is TRBV20-1, the J call TRBJ2-3, with 12 bases identical to TRBD2. Per germline, CDR1 DFQATT and CDR2 SNEGSKA (reference sequence). V lost 3 bases and J lost 4; bases outside the gene matches: 14. The length of the CDR3 is 18 residues. CDR3 DNA: TGCAGTGCTAGGATCCCCCCTTCTAGCGGGGGGGCGGCAGATACGCAGTATTTT. This encodes CSARIPPSSGGAADTQYF.

This clonotype was seen more than once but under ten times. V and J are TRBV11-2 and TRBJ2-4; D may be TRBD2 (6 bases). TRBJ2-5 explains the end of the DNA better; the J call may be wrong. In germline, CDR1 is SGHAT, CDR2 FQNNGV. The CDR3 runs to 15 residues. This chain's CDR3 is CASSLNLGRGETQYF. CDR3 nucleotides: TGTGCCAGCAGCCTAAATCTCGGACGGGGGGAGACCCAGTACTTC.

This chain uses TRBV6-6 with TRBJ2-1; TRBD2 matches 12 bases. The J segment lost 8 bases and the V segment lost 2 bases, leaving 7 bases of the junction unmatched. The CDR3 is 16 amino acids. Germline V CDR1 and CDR2: MNHNY, SVGAGI (reference sequence). The CDR3 is CASSYGTSGRPHEQFF. Written as DNA, the CDR3 is TGTGCCAGCAGTTACGGGACTAGCGGGCGTCCCCATGAGCAGTTCTTC.

The rearrangement joins TRBV27 to TRBJ2-7; TRBD2 agrees at 9 bases. CDR1 and CDR2 from the germline V gene are MNHEY and SMNVEV (reference sequence). The CDR3 has 15 amino acids. Germline trimming cut 8 bases from V and 4 bases from J; bases unmatched to any gene: 12. This chain's CDR3 is CASALQAGGGYEQYF. The CDR3 DNA follows: TGTGCCAGCGCACTCCAAGCGGGGGGTGGGTACGAGCAGTACTTC.

Note on this clonotype: An end of the junction does not agree with germline; a read error may underlie this. The chain carries TRBV18 and TRBJ2-3; possible D gene TRBD1, 6 bases. Germline CDR1 is KGHSH and CDR2 is LQKENI. CDR3 length: 18 amino acids. The CDR3 is CASSQLYREGRSTDAQYF. CDR3 DNA sequence: TGTGCCAGCTCACAACTTTACAGGGAAGGGCGGAGCACAGATGCGCAGTATTTT.

This rearrangement joins TRBV29-1 to TRBJ2-7; TRBD1 matches 7 bases. V gave up 6 bases and J gave up 0 bases; unmatched junction bases: 5. The CDR3 contains 13 residues. Germline V gene sequence: CDR1 SQVTM, CDR2 ANQGSEA. The DNA of the CDR3 is TGCAGCGTCTGGGACAGTGCCTCCTACGAGCAGTACTTC. Translated, it gives CSVWDSASYEQYF.

Only a few counts were recorded for this clonotype. V and J are TRBV6-1 and TRBJ1-2; D gene ambiguous. CDR1 and CDR2 (germline): MNHNS, SASEGT. Trimming cost V 0 bases and J 4 bases, with 9 bases left between them. The CDR3 covers 14 residues. CDR3 sequence: CASSEAVRIYGYTF. The CDR3 DNA reads TGTGCCAGCAGTGAAGCGGTACGGATCTATGGCTACACCTTC.

The V and J genes are TRBV20-1 and TRBJ2-7; TRBD1 aligns across 8 bases. CDR3 length: 13 amino acids. Germline-derived CDR1 and CDR2 are DFQATT and SNEGSKA (reference sequence). J lost 3 bases, V lost 6 bases, and 7 bases had no gene match. CDR3 in DNA: TGCAGTGCCCTAGGACAGGGACACTACGAGCAGTACTTC. Amino acids: CSALGQGHYEQYF.

Notes on this clonotype: One end of the junction varies from germline; a read error may be responsible. The V and J genes are TRBV5-1 and TRBJ2-5; a possible D gene is TRBD2 (6 bases). This CDR3 is 14 amino acids long. Germline CDR1 SGHRS, CDR2 YFSETQ. The CDR3 DNA is TGCGCCGGCAGCTTGGGCGGGGTGGTGAATGAGCAGTACTTC. Amino acid sequence: CAGSLGGVVNEQYF.

This clonotype has just a few counts. V and J are TRBV28 and TRBJ2-6; D possibly corresponds to TRBD1 (6 bases). Trimming pared 6 bases from V and 0 bases from J, leaving 18 bases between. CDR3 length equals 18 residues. The germline V gene encodes CDR1 MDHEN and CDR2 SYDVKM. The CDR3 loop is CASRRTGKYYSGANVLTF. In nucleotides, the CDR3 is TGTGCCAGCAGAAGAACAGGGAAATACTACTCTGGGGCCAACGTCCTGACTTTC. Filled out from reference TRBV28 and TRBJ2-6, the complete variable domain reads DVKVTQSSRYLVKRTGEKVFLECVQDMDHENMFWYRQDPGLGLRLIYFSYDVKMKEKGDIPEGYSVSREKKERFSLILESASTNQTSMYLCASRRTGKYYSGANVLTFGAGSRLTVL.

J is TRBJ2-4 and V is TRBV29-1; TRBD1 matches at 8 bases. The J call may be mistaken, given a closer DNA end match to TRBJ2-5. The germline V gene has CDR1 SQVTM and CDR2 ANQGSEA. The CDR3 has 13 amino acids. The CDR3 DNA reads TGCAGCGGAGCGACAGGGGTAGGGGAGACCCAGTACTTC. This encodes CSGATGVGETQYF.

The chain combines TRBV20-1 with TRBJ2-3; D not resolved. The CDR3 consists of 10 residues. Germline lookup yields CDR1 DFQATT and CDR2 SNEGSKA (reference sequence). Trimming shortened V by 4 bases and J by 7 bases, and 6 bases separated the two germline ends. The CDR3 is CSAILNTQYF. For the CDR3, the DNA is TGCAGTGCTATCCTGAATACGCAGTATTTT.

This clonotype was counted a few times. The chain carries TRBV12-3 or TRBV12-4 and TRBJ2-1; D may be TRBD1 or TRBD2 (5 bases each). The CDR3 loop spans 15 amino acids. Trimming left V 2 bases short and J 5 bases short, with 13 bases between. CDR3 sequence reads: CASSLSRGWDNEQFF. DNA for the CDR3: TGTGCCAGCAGTTTAAGCCGGGGCTGGGACAATGAGCAGTTCTTC.

This clonotype occurred a few times. The chain recombines TRBV6-6 with TRBJ2-5, with D tentatively TRBD2 (5 bases). CDR1 is MNHNY and CDR2 is SVGAGI in the germline V gene (reference sequence). The CDR3 runs 15 residues. The V end lost 4 bases, the J end lost 5 bases, and 17 bases lay between the germline ends. The CDR3 region has the DNA TGTGCCAGCAGTTCACAGCCGGAGGTGCGCGAGACCCAGTACTTC. Protein sequence: CASSSQPEVRETQYF.